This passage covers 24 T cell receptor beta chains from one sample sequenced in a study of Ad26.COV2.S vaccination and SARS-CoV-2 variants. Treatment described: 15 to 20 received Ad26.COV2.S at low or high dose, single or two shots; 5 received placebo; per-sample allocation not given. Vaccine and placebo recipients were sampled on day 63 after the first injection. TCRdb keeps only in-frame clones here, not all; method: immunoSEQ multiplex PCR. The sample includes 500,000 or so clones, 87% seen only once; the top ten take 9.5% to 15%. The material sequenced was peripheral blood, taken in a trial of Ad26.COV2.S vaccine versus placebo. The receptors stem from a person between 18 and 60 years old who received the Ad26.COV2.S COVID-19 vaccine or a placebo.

The CDR3 sequence is CASAPGAPRTDTQYF. CDR3 coding DNA: TGTGCCTCCGCCCCGGGGGCACCCCGCACAGATACGCAGTATTTT. The chain employs TRBV7-8 and TRBJ2-3; either TRBD1 or TRBD2 may supply D (6 bases each). V lost 11 bases and J lost 1, with 19 bases in between. The CDR3 loop spans 15 amino acids. Germline V CDR1 and CDR2: SGHVS, FQNEAQ. Combining the CDR3 with reference TRBV7-8 and TRBJ2-3 gives the whole variable domain GAGVSQSPRYKVAKRGQDVALRCDPISGHVSLFWYQQALGQGPEFLTYFQNEAQLDKSGLPSDRFFAERPEGSVSTLKIQRTQQEDSAVYLCASAPGAPRTDTQYFGPGTRLTVL.

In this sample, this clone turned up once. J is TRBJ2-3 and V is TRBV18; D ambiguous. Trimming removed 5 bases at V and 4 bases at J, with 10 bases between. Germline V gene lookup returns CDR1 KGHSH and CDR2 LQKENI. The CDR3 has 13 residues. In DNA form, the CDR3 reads TGTGCCAGCTCAACCTTAGTATCAGATACGCAGTATTTT. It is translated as CASSTLVSDTQYF.

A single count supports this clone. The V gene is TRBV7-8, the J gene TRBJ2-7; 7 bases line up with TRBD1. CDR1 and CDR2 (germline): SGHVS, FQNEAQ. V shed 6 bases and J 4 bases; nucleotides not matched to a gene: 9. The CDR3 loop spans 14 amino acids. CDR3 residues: CASSNTGVLYEQYF. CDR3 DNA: TGTGCCAGCAGTAATACAGGGGTTCTGTACGAGCAGTACTTC. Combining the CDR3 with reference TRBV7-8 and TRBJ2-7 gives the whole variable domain GAGVSQSPRYKVAKRGQDVALRCDPISGHVSLFWYQQALGQGPEFLTYFQNEAQLDKSGLPSDRFFAERPEGSVSTLKIQRTQQEDSAVYLCASSNTGVLYEQYFGPGTRLTVT.

The CDR3 DNA sequence: TGTGCCAGCAGCTTATATTTGGGACAGGGAGTAGGTCGCAATCAGCCCCAGCATTTT. Protein product: CASSLYLGQGVGRNQPQHF. The chain carries TRBV7-9 and TRBJ1-5, with 9 nucleotides matching TRBD1. Germline V gives CDR1 SEHNR, CDR2 FQNEAQ (reference sequence). The CDR3 extends over 19 amino acids. The V and J ends lost 2 bases and 2 bases, in that order; junction bases with no gene match: 13.

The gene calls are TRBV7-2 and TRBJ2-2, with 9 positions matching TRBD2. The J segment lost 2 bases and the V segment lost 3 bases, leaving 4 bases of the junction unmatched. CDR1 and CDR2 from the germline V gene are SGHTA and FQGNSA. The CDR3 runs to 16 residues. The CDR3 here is CASSFAGGRNTGELFF. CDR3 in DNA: TGTGCCAGCAGCTTTGCGGGAGGGCGAAACACCGGGGAGCTGTTTTTT.

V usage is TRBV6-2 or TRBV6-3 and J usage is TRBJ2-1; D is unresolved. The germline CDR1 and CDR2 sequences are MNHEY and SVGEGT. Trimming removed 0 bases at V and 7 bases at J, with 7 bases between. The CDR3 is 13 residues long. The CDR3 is CASSYSPENEQFF. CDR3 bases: TGTGCCAGCAGTTACTCGCCAGAGAATGAGCAGTTCTTC.

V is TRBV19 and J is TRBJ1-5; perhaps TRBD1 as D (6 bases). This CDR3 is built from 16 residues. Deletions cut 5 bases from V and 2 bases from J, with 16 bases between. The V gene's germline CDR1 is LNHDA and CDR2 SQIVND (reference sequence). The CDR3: CASSFHEGEGNQPQHF. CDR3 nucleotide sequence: TGTGCCAGTAGTTTCCACGAGGGGGAGGGCAATCAGCCCCAGCATTTT.

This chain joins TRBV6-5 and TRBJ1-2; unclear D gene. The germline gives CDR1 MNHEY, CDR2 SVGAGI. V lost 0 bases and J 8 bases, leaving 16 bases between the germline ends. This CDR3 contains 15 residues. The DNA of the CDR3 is TGTGCCAGCAGTTACTCGATATGGGAGCCAGAGGGCTACACCTTC. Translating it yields CASSYSIWEPEGYTF.

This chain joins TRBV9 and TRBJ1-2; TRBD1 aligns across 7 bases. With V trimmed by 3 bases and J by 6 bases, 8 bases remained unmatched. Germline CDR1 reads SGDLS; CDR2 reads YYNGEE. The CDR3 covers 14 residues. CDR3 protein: CASSATTGANGYTF. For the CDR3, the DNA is TGTGCCAGCAGCGCTACAACAGGGGCTAATGGCTACACCTTC.

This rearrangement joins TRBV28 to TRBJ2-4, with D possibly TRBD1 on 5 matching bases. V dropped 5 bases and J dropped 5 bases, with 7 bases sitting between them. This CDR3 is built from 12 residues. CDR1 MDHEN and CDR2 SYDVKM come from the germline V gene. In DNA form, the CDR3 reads TGTGCCAGCAGTGCCAGGGAAAACATTCAGTACTTC. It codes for CASSARENIQYF.

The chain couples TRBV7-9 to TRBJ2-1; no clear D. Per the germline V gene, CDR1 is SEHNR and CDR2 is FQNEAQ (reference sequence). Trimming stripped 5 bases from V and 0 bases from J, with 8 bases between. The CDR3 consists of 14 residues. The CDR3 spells CASSPMSSYNEQFF. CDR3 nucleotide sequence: TGTGCCAGCAGCCCGATGAGCTCCTACAATGAGCAGTTCTTC.

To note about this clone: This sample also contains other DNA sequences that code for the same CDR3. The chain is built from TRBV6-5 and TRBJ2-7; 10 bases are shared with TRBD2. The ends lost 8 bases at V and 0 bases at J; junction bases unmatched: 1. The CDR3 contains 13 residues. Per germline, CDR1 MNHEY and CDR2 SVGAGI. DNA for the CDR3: TGTGCCAGCCGGACTAGCGGCTCCTACGAGCAGTACTTC. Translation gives CASRTSGSYEQYF.

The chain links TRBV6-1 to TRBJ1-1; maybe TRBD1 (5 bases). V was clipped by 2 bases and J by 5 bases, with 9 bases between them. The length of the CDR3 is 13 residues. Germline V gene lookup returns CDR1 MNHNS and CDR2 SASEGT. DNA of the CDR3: TGTGCCAGCAGTGAAAGGGGTATAACTGAAGCTTTCTTT. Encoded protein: CASSERGITEAFF.

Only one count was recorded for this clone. The CDR3 spells CASIETPSRGELFF. Here the CDR3 DNA reads TGTGCCAGCATTGAGACCCCAAGCCGCGGGGAGCTGTTTTTT. The genes are TRBV7-2 and TRBJ2-2; D gene uncertain. Trimming removed 7 bases at V and 7 bases at J, with 16 bases between. This CDR3 has 14 amino acids. Per germline, CDR1 SGHTA and CDR2 FQGNSA.

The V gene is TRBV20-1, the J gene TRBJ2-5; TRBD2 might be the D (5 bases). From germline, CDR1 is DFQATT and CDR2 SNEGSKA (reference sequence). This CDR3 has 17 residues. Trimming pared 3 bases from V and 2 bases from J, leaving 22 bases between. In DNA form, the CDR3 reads TGCAGTGCTAGTTTTTTCGGGGTACGAATGGGGCAAGAGACCCAGTACTTC. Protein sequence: CSASFFGVRMGQETQYF.

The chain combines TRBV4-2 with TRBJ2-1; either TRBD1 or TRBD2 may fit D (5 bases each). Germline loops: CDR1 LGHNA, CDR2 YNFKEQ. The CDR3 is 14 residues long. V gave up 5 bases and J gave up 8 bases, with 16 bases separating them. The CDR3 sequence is CASSKGPQPDEQFF. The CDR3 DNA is TGTGCCAGCAGCAAGGGACCCCAGCCGGATGAGCAGTTCTTC.

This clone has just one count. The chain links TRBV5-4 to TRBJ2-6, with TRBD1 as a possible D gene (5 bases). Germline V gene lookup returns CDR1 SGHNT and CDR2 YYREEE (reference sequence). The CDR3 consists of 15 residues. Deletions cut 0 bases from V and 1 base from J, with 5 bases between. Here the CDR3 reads CASSLEGSGANVLTF. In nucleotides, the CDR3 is TGTGCCAGCAGCTTGGAGGGGTCTGGGGCCAACGTCCTGACTTTC.

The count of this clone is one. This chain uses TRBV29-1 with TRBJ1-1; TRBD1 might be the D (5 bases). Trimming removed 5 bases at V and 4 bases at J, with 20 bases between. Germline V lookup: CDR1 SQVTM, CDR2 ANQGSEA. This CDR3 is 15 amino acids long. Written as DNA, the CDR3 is TGCAGCGTTCCGCCGTTTGGGGGTCGGGGCACTGAAGCTTTCTTT. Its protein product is CSVPPFGGRGTEAFF. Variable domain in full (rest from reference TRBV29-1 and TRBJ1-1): SAVISQKPSRDICQRGTSLTIQCQVDSQVTMMFWYRQQPGQSLTLIATANQGSEATYESGFVIDKFPISRPNLTFSTLTVSNMSPEDSSIYLCSVPPFGGRGTEAFFGQGTRLTVV.

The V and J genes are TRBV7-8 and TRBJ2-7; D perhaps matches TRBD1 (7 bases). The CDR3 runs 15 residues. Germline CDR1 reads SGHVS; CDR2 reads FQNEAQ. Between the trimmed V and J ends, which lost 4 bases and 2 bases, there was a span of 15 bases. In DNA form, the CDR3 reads TGTGCCAGCAGCTCGGGACAGCGGGCCACCTACGAGCAGTACTTC. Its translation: CASSSGQRATYEQYF.

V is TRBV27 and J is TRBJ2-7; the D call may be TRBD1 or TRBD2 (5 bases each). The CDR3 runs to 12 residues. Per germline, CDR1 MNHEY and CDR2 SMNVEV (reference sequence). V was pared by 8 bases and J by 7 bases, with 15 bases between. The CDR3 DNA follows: TGTGCCAGCCGGGACCTCCTGGGGGAGCAGTACTTC. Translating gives CASRDLLGEQYF.

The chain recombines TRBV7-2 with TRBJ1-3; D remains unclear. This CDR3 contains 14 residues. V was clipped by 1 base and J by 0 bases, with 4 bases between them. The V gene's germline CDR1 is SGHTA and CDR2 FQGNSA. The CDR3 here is CASSLDSSGNTIYF. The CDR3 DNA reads TGTGCCAGCAGCTTAGATAGCTCTGGAAACACCATATATTTT. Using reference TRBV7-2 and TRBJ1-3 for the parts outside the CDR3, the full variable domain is GAGVSQSPSNKVTEKGKDVELRCDPISGHTALYWYRQSLGQGLEFLIYFQGNSAPDKSGLPSDRFSAERTGGSVSTLTIQRTQQEDSAVYLCASSLDSSGNTIYFGEGSWLTVV.

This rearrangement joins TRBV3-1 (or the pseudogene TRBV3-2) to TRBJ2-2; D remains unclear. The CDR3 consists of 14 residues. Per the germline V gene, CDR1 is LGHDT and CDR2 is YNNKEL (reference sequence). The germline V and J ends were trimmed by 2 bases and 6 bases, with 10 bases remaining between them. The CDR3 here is CASSQSPVAGELFF. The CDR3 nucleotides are TGTGCCAGCAGCCAATCTCCGGTTGCCGGGGAGCTGTTTTTT.

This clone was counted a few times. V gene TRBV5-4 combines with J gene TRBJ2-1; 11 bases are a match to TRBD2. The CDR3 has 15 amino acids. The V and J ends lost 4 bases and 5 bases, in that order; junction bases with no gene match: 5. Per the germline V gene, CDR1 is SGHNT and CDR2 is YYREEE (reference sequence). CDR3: CASSTTGLADNEQFF. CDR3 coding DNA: TGTGCCAGCAGCACGACGGGACTAGCGGACAATGAGCAGTTCTTC.

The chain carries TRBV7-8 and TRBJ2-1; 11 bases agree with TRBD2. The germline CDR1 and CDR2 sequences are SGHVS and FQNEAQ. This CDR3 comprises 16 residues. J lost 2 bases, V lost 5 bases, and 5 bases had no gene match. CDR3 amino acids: CASSRIAGGTYNEQFF. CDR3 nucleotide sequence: TGTGCCAGCAGCCGAATAGCGGGAGGGACCTACAATGAGCAGTTCTTC.